This TCR beta chain emerged from a study of T cell changes during pregnancy in multiple sclerosis. Germline CDR1 is LNHNV and CDR2 is YYDKDF (reference sequence). J was trimmed by 6 bases and V by 1 base; bases with no gene match: 9. The CDR3 runs to 16 residues. The repertoire was sequenced with immunoSEQ multiplex PCR; TCRdb's copy has only in-frame clones and lacks some. Among 35,000 to 40,000 clones listed, approximately 94% were seen once. The table lists this clone with a count of one. The chain employs TRBV15 and TRBJ2-3; 8 bases fit TRBD2. This specimen was CD4+ T cells from peripheral blood mononuclear cells, taken in the second trimester of pregnancy. The receptor's source is a female donor with multiple sclerosis, enrolled in a pregnancy study. In DNA form, the CDR3 reads TGTGCCACCAGCAGAGTTGGAGTAGCGGGGAGGGATACGCAGTATTTT. Translation gives CATSRVGVAGRDTQYF.